The TCR beta chain under discussion was sequenced for a study of blood T cell repertoires in COVID-19 (dated by TCRdb to the early 2020s). The study in broad terms: Collaborator samples came from the United States, Italy and Spain and covered acute and convalescent phases of COVID-19. A de-identified subject ID, COVID-19 status, age in years and sex were almost always included in the sample metadata. The dataset comprised deeply sampled blood TCRbeta repertoires from subjects exposed to, actively infected with, or recovered from COVID-19. Samples came from the ongoing ImmuneRACE study (first 160 participants) plus 1,254 subjects from 6 global collaborators. A freely available public database, intended as a resource for researchers studying the immune response to SARS-CoV-2, is where the repertoires were released. The material from the prospective study consisted of cDNA or gDNA derived from T cells, B-cell-depleted T cells, or PBMCs. Where HLA class I and class II types were available, the types were taken from metadata supplied by the sample provider, not from assay-based typing.

Clipping removes 11 bases from V and 10 bases from J, with 10 as the unmatched junction base count. Looking up the germline V gene yields CDR1 ENHRY and CDR2 SYGVKD. The CDR3 runs 12 amino acids, cysteine and phenylalanine included. Only the CDR3 DNA is retained, 36 bases long and in frame from the first base. Samples from volunteer blood donors who had recovered from COVID-19 were contributed by a second Seattle source. Whole blood was collected in K2EDTA tubes by collaborating institutions according to the institutions' own protocols. For TCRbeta analysis, collaborators shipped samples as frozen whole blood, isolated PBMCs, or DNA extracted from either of those sample types. Here is what the overall study found, with its caveats: The quantity of clinical and demographic metadata differed by source and by participant and was supplied without curation.

TCRbeta CDR3 regions were amplified from genomic DNA by means of the immunoSEQ Assay, a bias-controlled multiplex PCR. The paper's processing steps were these. Within the assay, amplification of reference gene primers was used to estimate how many nucleated cells each sample contained. To quantify the absolute abundance of each unique TCRbeta CDR3 rearrangement, sequence reads were collapsed and filtered. For each sample, productive Simpson clonality was calculated as the square root of Simpson's diversity index over productive rearrangements. In TCRdb, the immuneACCESS table is reduced to in-frame sequences with V and J assigned. These tables do not hold every clone; where another copy was compared, an unresolved V gene accounts for under half, and the others remain unexplained. V and J calls and clone size are those listed in that table; D and trimming were worked out from the DNA. This sample lists about 220,000 clones; less than 90% were detected once. Approximately 5% of the sample rests with the top ten.

As regards this clone: Its binding antigen is unknown. Base qualities are not recorded, but no much larger clone differs from it by a single base.

The chain couples TRBV10-3 to TRBJ2-3; TRBD1 aligns with 9 central bases. The TCR was taken from a woman aged 55-69 years who had recovered from COVID-19. The sample taken for sequencing was peripheral blood. In nucleotides, the sequence is TGTGCCGCCGGGACAGGGAATCCGGCGCAGTATTTT. This encodes CAAGTGNPAQYF.